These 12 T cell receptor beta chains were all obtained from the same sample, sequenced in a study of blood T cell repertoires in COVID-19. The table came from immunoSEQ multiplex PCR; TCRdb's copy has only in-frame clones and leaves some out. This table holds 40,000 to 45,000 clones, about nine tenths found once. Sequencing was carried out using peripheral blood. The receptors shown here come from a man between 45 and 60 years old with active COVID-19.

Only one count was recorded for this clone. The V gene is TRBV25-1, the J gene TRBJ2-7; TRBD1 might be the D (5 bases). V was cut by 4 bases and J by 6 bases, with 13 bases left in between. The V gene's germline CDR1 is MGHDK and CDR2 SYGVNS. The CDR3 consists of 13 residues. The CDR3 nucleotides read TGTGCCAGCAGTGGCGCAGGGCATGGCGAGCAGTACTTC. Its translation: CASSGAGHGEQYF.

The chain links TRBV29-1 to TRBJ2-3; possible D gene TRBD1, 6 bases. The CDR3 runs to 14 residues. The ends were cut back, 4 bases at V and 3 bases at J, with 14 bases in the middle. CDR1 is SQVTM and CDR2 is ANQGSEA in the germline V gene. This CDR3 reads CSVAYRDRTDTQYF. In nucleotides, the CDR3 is TGCAGCGTTGCCTACAGGGATAGAACAGATACGCAGTATTTT.

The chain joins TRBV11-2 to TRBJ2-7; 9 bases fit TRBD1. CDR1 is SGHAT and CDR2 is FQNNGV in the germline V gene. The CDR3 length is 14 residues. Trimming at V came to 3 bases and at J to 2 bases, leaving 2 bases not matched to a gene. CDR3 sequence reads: CASSFGTGTYEQYF. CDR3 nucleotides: TGTGCCAGCAGCTTTGGGACAGGGACCTACGAGCAGTACTTC.

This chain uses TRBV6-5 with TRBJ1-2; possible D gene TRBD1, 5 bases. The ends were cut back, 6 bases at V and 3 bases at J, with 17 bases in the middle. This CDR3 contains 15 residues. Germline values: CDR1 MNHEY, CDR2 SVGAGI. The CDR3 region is CASRSSPRGDYGYTF. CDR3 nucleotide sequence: TGTGCCAGCAGGAGCTCACCGCGGGGCGACTATGGCTACACCTTC.

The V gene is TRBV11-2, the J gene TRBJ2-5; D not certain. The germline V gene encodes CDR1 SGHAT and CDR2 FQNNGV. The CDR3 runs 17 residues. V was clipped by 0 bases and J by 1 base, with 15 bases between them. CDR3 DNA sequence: TGTGCCAGCAGCTTAGATAGAGGTGTTTTCACCCAAGAGACCCAGTACTTC. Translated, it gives CASSLDRGVFTQETQYF.

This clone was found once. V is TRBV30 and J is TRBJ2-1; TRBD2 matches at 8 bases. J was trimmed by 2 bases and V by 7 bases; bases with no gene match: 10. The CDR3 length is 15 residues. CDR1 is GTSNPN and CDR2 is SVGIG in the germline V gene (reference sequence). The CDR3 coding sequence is TGTGCCTCTACCCAAGGTAGCGGGACCTACAATGAGCAGTTCTTC. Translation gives CASTQGSGTYNEQFF. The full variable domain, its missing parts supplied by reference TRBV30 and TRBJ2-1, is SQTIHQWPATLVQPVGSPLSLECTVEGTSNPNLYWYRQAAGRGLQLLFYSVGIGQISSEVPQNLSASRPQDRQFILSSKKLLLSDSGFYLCASTQGSGTYNEQFFGPGTRLTVL.

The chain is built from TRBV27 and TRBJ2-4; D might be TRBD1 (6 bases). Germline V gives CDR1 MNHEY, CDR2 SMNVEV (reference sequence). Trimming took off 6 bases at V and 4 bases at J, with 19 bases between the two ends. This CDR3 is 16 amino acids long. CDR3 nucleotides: TGTGCCAGCAGCCCCAAGACAGGACATATGAAAAACATTCAGTACTTC. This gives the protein CASSPKTGHMKNIQYF.

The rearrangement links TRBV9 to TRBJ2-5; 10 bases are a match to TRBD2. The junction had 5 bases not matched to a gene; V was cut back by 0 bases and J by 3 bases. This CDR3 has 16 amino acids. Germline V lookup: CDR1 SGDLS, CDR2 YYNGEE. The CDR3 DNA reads TGTGCCAGCAGCGTAGGCCCTAGCGGGGGAAAAGAGACCCAGTACTTC. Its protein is CASSVGPSGGKETQYF.

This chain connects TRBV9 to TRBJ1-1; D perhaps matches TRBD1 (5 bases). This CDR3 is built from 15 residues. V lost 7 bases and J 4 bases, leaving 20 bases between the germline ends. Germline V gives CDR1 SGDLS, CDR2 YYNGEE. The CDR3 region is CASAKGPISSTEAFF. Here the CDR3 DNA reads TGTGCCAGCGCGAAGGGGCCAATCTCGAGCACTGAAGCTTTCTTT.

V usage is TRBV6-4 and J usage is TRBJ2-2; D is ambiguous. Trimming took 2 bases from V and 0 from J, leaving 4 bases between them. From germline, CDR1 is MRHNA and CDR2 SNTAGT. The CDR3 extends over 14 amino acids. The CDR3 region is CASSDPANTGELFF. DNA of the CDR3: TGTGCCAGCAGTGACCCAGCGAACACCGGGGAGCTGTTTTTT.

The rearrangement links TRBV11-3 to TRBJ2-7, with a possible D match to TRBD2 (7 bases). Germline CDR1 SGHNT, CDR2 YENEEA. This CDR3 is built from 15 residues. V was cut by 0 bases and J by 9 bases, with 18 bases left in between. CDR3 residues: CASSLDSGAGEGQYF. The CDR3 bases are TGTGCCAGCAGCTTAGATTCGGGGGCGGGGGAAGGGCAGTACTTC.

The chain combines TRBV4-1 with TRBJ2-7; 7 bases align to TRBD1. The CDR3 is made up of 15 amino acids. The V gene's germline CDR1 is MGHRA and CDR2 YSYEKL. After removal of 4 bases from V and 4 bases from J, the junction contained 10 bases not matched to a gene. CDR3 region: CASSPAGTAPYEQYF. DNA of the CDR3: TGCGCCAGCAGCCCGGCCGGGACAGCGCCATACGAGCAGTACTTC.